Listed below are T cell receptor beta chains from one sample, sequenced in a study of radiotherapy plus CTLA-4 blockade in lung cancer. The table came from immunoSEQ multiplex PCR; TCRdb's copy has only in-frame clones and leaves some out. The table has about 64,000 clones, around 68% seen once. This specimen was peripheral blood, taken from a patient treated with radiotherapy plus ipilimumab. These receptors were collected from a human donor with non-small cell lung cancer whose response to radiotherapy plus ipilimumab could not be evaluated. Each CDR3 is given with its conserved first and last residue. Each record gives: D gene, V gene, clone size, J gene, CDR3 DNA, CDR3 protein. D genes are given only for firm matches. Not all rows give a size; the values are once, few, many and, for expanded clones, a class.

.	TRBV30	.	TRBJ1-6	TGTGCCTGGAGTAAGGAGTATAATTCACCCCTCCACTTT	CAWSKEYNSPLHF
TRBD2	TRBV5-4	.	TRBJ2-1	TGTGCCAGCAGCTTGGCCCAGCGGGAGGGCCGAAATGAGCAGTTCTTC	CASSLAQREGRNEQFF
.	TRBV7-6	.	TRBJ2-3	TGTGCCAGCAGCTCCACTGGCGGGCTTGATACGCAGTATTTT	CASSSTGGLDTQYF
TRBD1	TRBV19	.	TRBJ1-2	TGTGCCAGTAGTATTACAGGGGATAACTATGGCTACACCTTC	CASSITGDNYGYTF
TRBD2	TRBV5-1	.	TRBJ2-7	TGCGCCAGCAGCTTGCGGCTAGCGGGAGAGAGGGGTTACGAGCAGTACTTC	CASSLRLAGERGYEQYF
TRBD1	TRBV5-1	once	TRBJ2-7	TGCGCCAGCAGCTTGAGGACAGGGTACGAGCAGTACTTC	CASSLRTGYEQYF
TRBD2	TRBV19	.	TRBJ2-5	TGTGCCAGTAGTATCCCTAGCGGGCCCTTAGGGGAAGAGACCCAGTACTTC	CASSIPSGPLGEETQYF
TRBD1	TRBV29-1	.	TRBJ2-7	TGCAGCGTTGAATTCCCGACAGGGGAGGATTACGAGCAGTACTTC	CSVEFPTGEDYEQYF
TRBD1	TRBV27	.	TRBJ1-1	TGTGCCAGCAGTTTATGGGACAGAACTGAAGCTTTCTTT	CASSLWDRTEAFF
TRBD2	TRBV5-1	.	TRBJ2-1	TGCGCCAGCAGCTTGGTGCGGCTAGCGGGATACAATGAGCAGTTCTTC	CASSLVRLAGYNEQFF
TRBD2	TRBV4-2	few	TRBJ2-1	TGTGCCAGCAGCCAAGAAGTGGGACTAGCGGGACCACGTGAGCAGTTCTTC	CASSQEVGLAGPREQFF
TRBD1	TRBV30	few	TRBJ2-7	TGTGCCTGGAGTGTCTTATGGGACAGTCTAACCTACGAGCAGTACTTC	CAWSVLWDSLTYEQYF
.	TRBV5-4	.	TRBJ2-1	TGTGCCAGCAGCCCTCGACTTTACAATGAGCAGTTCTTC	CASSPRLYNEQFF
.	TRBV6-5	few	TRBJ1-5	TGTGCCAGCAGTCGGCCGGGGGGGGAGCCCCAGCATTTT	CASSRPGGEPQHF
TRBD2	TRBV7-9	once	TRBJ2-5	TGTGCCAGCAGCCCCCGGCGATTAGCGGGGGGCCAAGAGACCCAGTACTTC	CASSPRRLAGGQETQYF
.	TRBV4-1	.	TRBJ2-5	TGCGCCAGCAGCCCGAGGCAGGGTGGGGAGACCCAGTACTTC	CASSPRQGGETQYF
TRBD1	TRBV19	.	TRBJ1-1	TGTGCCAGTAGTCCTCGGGCAGGGGGCTTGGGAGCTTTCTTT	CASSPRAGGLGAFF
TRBD1	TRBV27	.	TRBJ1-5	TGTGCCAGCCTCGGGACAGGGAATAGCAATCAGCCCCAGCATTTT	CASLGTGNSNQPQHF
TRBD2	TRBV2	.	TRBJ2-3	TGTGCCAGCAGTGAACCCCGGGCTAGCGGGAGGGCCAATACGCAGTATTTT	CASSEPRASGRANTQYF
.	TRBV7-3	.	TRBJ1-2	TGTGCCAGCAGCTTAAACGGGGGGCAATTGAGCGGCTACACCTTC	CASSLNGGQLSGYTF
TRBD2	TRBV6-1	.	TRBJ2-3	TGTGCCAGCAGCGGGGACTACCTCACAGATACGCAGTATTTT	CASSGDYLTDTQYF
.	TRBV11-2	.	TRBJ2-1	TGTGCCAGCAGCTTAGTTAGGGGTATCGCCTACAATGAGCAGTTCTTC	CASSLVRGIAYNEQFF
TRBD1	TRBV7-2	.	TRBJ2-3	TGTGCCAGCAGCTTTTTGGGACAGGTGTCAGATACGCAGTATTTT	CASSFLGQVSDTQYF
.	TRBV7-2	.	TRBJ2-5	TGTGCCAGCAGCTTAGACCTAGCGATAAGTCCTTACCAAGAGACCCAGTACTTC	CASSLDLAISPYQETQYF
.	TRBV28	.	TRBJ2-7	TGTGCCAGCAGTTTGGCCCAGGGGCCCTACGAGCAGTACTTC	CASSLAQGPYEQYF
.	TRBV27	once	TRBJ1-5	TGTGCCAGTTCATTGGGGGGAGGTGGCCAGCCCCAGCATTTT	CASSLGGGGQPQHF
.	TRBV27	.	TRBJ1-2	TGTGCCACTCATGGGGGGTATGGCTACACCTTC	CATHGGYGYTF
.	TRBV19	.	TRBJ1-1	TGTGCCAGTAGTAAGAAGGGAGTAACTGAAGCTTTCTTT	CASSKKGVTEAFF
.	TRBV5-3	.	TRBJ1-1	TGTGCCAGAAGCTTGGCCGGGTTTCGTGAAGCTTTCTTT	CARSLAGFREAFF
TRBD2	TRBV27	.	TRBJ2-5	TGTGCCAGCACCGCCCTAGCGGGAGTAGGAGAGACCCAGTACTTC	CASTALAGVGETQYF